This T cell receptor beta chain came from a study of patients and donors after allogeneic stem cell transplantation (dated by TCRdb to about 2020). According to the germline V gene, CDR1 reads SGHDT and CDR2 reads YYEEEE. The CDR3 goes from the cysteine to the phenylalanine over 15 residues. This entry keeps only the CDR3 DNA: 45 bases, framed from base 1. Trimming removed 4 bases from V and 6 bases from J, leaving 19 bases between the germline ends. Receptor libraries were prepared by RT-PCR. Reads for this sample came from a NextSeq 550. TCRdb reran the public reads through fastp at Q25 and MiXCR, keeping productive beta chains. Each CDR3 protein gets just one entry, which takes the most common genes and DNA from the rows behind it. Recorded for this sample are roughly 880,000 distinct CDR3 sequences; roughly 18% of them occurred a single time. The ten top clones hold roughly 6% of the sample. Only a few counts were recorded for this clonotype. Its antigen specificity is not known. Nothing much larger sits one base from this clone, and base qualities are not available.

The chain links TRBV5-6 with TRBJ1-1, with TRBD1 tentatively as D gene (5 bases match). The sequenced material came from blood, either unsorted or a sorted T cell fraction (not recorded which). The sequence came from a human donor who was either an allogeneic HSCT recipient or a stem cell or donor lymphocyte infusion donor (not recorded which). It is not recorded whose cells these are; they may come from a transplant donor. The nucleotides are TGTGCCAGCAGCACCTGGGGCCCCGAGTTCGCTGAAGCTTTCTTT. Translated, it gives CASSTWGPEFAEAFF.